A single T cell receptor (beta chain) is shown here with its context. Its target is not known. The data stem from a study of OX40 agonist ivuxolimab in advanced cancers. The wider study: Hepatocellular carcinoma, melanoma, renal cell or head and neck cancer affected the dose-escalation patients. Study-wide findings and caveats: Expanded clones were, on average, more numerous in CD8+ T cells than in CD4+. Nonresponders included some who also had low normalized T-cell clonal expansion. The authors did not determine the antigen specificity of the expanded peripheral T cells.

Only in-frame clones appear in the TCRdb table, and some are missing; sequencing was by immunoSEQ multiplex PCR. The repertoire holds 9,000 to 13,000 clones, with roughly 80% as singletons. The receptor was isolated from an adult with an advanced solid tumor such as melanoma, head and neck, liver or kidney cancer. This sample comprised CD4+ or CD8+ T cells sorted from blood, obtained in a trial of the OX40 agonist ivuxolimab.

CDR3: CASSNSDEVEEQYF. As DNA, the CDR3 is TGTGCCAGCAGCAACTCGGACGAAGTGGAAGAGCAGTACTTC. The chain recombines TRBV11-3 with TRBJ2-7; the D is unclear. V lost 5 bases to trimming and J lost 7 bases, with 18 bases between them. The V gene's germline CDR1 is SGHNT and CDR2 YENEEA. The CDR3 consists of 14 residues.